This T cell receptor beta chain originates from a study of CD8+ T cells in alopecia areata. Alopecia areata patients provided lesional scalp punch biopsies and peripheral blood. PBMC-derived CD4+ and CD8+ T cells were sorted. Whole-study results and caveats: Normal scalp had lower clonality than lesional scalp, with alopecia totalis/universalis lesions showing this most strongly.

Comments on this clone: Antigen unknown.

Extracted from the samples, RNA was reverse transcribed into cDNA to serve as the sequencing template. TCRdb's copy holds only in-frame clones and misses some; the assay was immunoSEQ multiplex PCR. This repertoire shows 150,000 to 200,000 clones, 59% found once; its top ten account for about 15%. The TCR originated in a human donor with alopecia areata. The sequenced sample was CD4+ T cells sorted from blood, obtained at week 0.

The CDR3 reads CASSLVLDYNSPLHF. The CDR3 nucleotides are TGTGCCAGCAGCTTAGTACTGGACTATAATTCACCCCTCCACTTT. This sequence joins TRBV7-2 and TRBJ1-6; no reliable D call. The CDR3 runs 15 residues. Trimming took 1 base from V and 3 from J, leaving 7 bases between them. Germline lookup yields CDR1 SGHTA and CDR2 FQGNSA.